This TCR beta chain was observed in a study of blood T cell repertoires in COVID-19. Overall study: Sites in the United States, Italy and Spain provided acute and convalescent COVID-19 samples. Nucleic acid was either cDNA or gDNA, and it came from T cells, B-cell-depleted T cells, or PBMCs.

In the original workflow: Amplifying reference gene primers gave estimates of nucleated cell counts. Produced via immunoSEQ multiplex PCR; TCRdb's table is partial and in-frame only. D and trimming come from the DNA, and the V and J calls and clone size come from that table. The data show over 60,000 clones, with about four fifths seen just once and about 17% held by the top ten. J gave up 5 bases and V 6 bases, and 6 bases lay outside the gene matches. This CDR3 is built from 13 residues. CDR1 and CDR2 from the germline V gene are SNHLY and FYNNEI. The sample taken for sequencing was peripheral blood. This sequence originates from a human donor in a cohort sampled during active COVID-19. The rearrangement uses TRBV2 and TRBJ2-7, with 8 positions matching TRBD1. The CDR3 protein is CASSSGQGDEQYF. The CDR3 DNA is TGTGCCAGCAGCTCCGGACAGGGCGACGAGCAGTACTTC. Full variable domain (outside the CDR3, taken from reference TRBV2 and TRBJ2-7): EPEVTQTPSHQVTQMGQEVILRCVPISNHLYFYWYRQILGQKVEFLVSFYNNEISEKSEIFDDQFSVERPDGSNFTLKIRSTKLEDSAMYFCASSSGQGDEQYFGPGTRLTVT.